These T cell receptor beta chains were read from a single sample in a study of T-cell memory formation after mild COVID-19. TCRdb re-derived calls from the 5' RACE reads in MiXCR, one entry per CDR3 protein. The table lists fewer than 140,000 distinct CDR3 sequences, approximately 17% of them singletons. The sequencing sample was made of PBMCs or a T cell subset sorted from them (not recorded which). The receptors shown here come from an adult woman who had mild COVID-19 (a few samples of this study predate the infection). Cell type and time point are not known. The CDR3 runs from the conserved cysteine through the conserved F or W. The D gene is left open where the match is weak. Rows may omit the clone size; those that give it use once, few, many or a size class.

V: TRBV7-8; size: many; J: TRBJ2-7; D: -; CDR3: CASSNLGGVEYEQYF; DNA: TGTGCCAGCAGTAACCTCGGAGGGGTAGAATACGAGCAGTACTTC
V: TRBV5-1; size: few; J: TRBJ2-1; D: -; CDR3: CASSSPPDGNPYNEQFF; DNA: TGCGCCAGCAGTTCTCCCCCGGACGGGAACCCCTACAATGAGCAGTTCTTC
V: TRBV7-8; size: -; J: TRBJ2-5; D: -; CDR3: CASSLPPRVADQETQYF; DNA: TGTGCCAGCAGCTTACCCCCCCGGGTAGCGGACCAAGAGACCCAGTACTTC
V: TRBV7-9; size: -; J: TRBJ2-3; D: -; CDR3: CASSLVAGGGIGNTQYF; DNA: TGTGCCAGCAGCTTGGTGGCAGGTGGGGGAATTGGGAATACGCAGTATTTT
V: TRBV20-1; size: few; J: TRBJ2-7; D: -; CDR3: CSAMGIYEQYF; DNA: TGCAGTGCTATGGGTATCTACGAGCAGTACTTC
V: TRBV5-1; size: -; J: TRBJ2-2; D: -; CDR3: CASSPVGAGELFF; DNA: TGCGCCAGCAGCCCGGTAGGGGCCGGGGAGCTGTTTTTT
V: TRBV7-9; size: -; J: TRBJ1-5; D: TRBD1; CDR3: CASSSGTGNQPQHF; DNA: TGTGCCAGCAGCTCCGGGACAGGGAATCAGCCCCAGCATTTT
V: TRBV28; size: -; J: TRBJ2-7; D: TRBD2; CDR3: CASSLTAGRGSYEQYF; DNA: TGTGCCAGCAGCCTGACTGCCGGGAGGGGCTCCTACGAGCAGTACTTC
V: TRBV3-1; size: few; J: TRBJ2-7; D: TRBD1; CDR3: CASRPQGAPSYEQYF; DNA: TGTGCCAGCAGACCACAGGGGGCTCCCTCCTACGAGCAGTACTTC
V: TRBV29-1; size: few; J: TRBJ1-1; D: TRBD1; CDR3: CSAFPGTGRPEAFF; DNA: TGCAGCGCCTTCCCCGGGACAGGGCGGCCTGAAGCTTTCTTT
V: TRBV9; size: few; J: TRBJ2-7; D: -; CDR3: CASSVDHNPSYEQYF; DNA: TGTGCCAGCAGCGTAGATCACAACCCCTCCTACGAGCAGTACTTC
V: TRBV29-1; size: -; J: TRBJ2-7; D: -; CDR3: CSVHRDAYEQYF; DNA: TGCAGCGTTCACAGGGACGCCTACGAGCAGTACTTC
V: TRBV5-6; size: few; J: TRBJ2-1; D: -; CDR3: CASGYTIYNEQFF; DNA: TGTGCCAGCGGGTACACTATTTACAATGAGCAGTTCTTC
V: TRBV4-1; size: few; J: TRBJ2-7; D: -; CDR3: CASTSRQDSYEQYF; DNA: TGCGCCAGCACCTCCAGACAGGACTCCTACGAGCAGTACTTC
V: TRBV10-3; size: few; J: TRBJ2-7; D: -; CDR3: CAISPSSGGYEQYF; DNA: TGTGCCATCAGTCCCAGTAGCGGCGGATACGAGCAGTACTTC
V: TRBV6-5; size: -; J: TRBJ2-7; D: -; CDR3: CASSRDFPYEQYF; DNA: TGTGCCAGCAGCCGGGACTTTCCTTACGAGCAGTACTTC
V: TRBV7-9; size: many; J: TRBJ2-2; D: -; CDR3: CASSLSRTGELFF; DNA: TGTGCCAGCAGCTTATCCCGGACCGGGGAGCTGTTTTTT
V: TRBV20-1; size: many; J: TRBJ2-5; D: -; CDR3: CSARASGLGTQYF; DNA: TGCAGTGCTAGAGCCTCTGGCCTTGGGACCCAGTACTTC
V: TRBV2; size: few; J: TRBJ2-3; D: -; CDR3: CASRVTAFTDTQYF; DNA: TGTGCCAGCAGGGTGACAGCCTTCACAGATACGCAGTATTTT
V: TRBV24-1; size: many; J: TRBJ2-7; D: -; CDR3: CATPGEGRTSYEQYF; DNA: TGTGCCACCCCCGGCGAGGGCCGAACCTCCTACGAGCAGTACTTC
V: TRBV7-2; size: -; J: TRBJ1-2; D: TRBD1; CDR3: CASSLEASDRGISRGYTF; DNA: TGTGCCAGCAGCTTAGAAGCCAGCGACAGGGGAATCTCGAGGGGCTACACCTTC
V: TRBV18; size: -; J: TRBJ2-3; D: TRBD1; CDR3: CASSTGDKRDTQYF; DNA: TGTGCCAGTTCTACAGGGGATAAACGAGATACGCAGTATTTT
V: TRBV12-3/TRBV12-4; size: -; J: TRBJ1-2; D: -; CDR3: CASSLDIRYGYTF; DNA: TGTGCCAGCAGTTTGGACATTCGCTATGGCTACACCTTC